A single sample is the source of the 32 T cell receptor beta chains below, sequenced in a study of T cells in women clearing cervical HPV infection. Libraries were prepared by immunoSEQ multiplex PCR; TCRdb keeps only in-frame clonotypes and omits some of them. The sample spans about 36,000 clones; the ten largest clones claim 1.7%. The sample was blood buffy coat. The receptor source for this set is a woman aged 18-70 years with a cervical HPV16 infection that either progressed to CIN3+ or cleared (not recorded which).

The CDR3: CASSVPTGQGLLYSNQPQHF. The DNA read from the CDR3 is TGTGCCAGTAGTGTACCTACGGGACAGGGACTGCTTTATAGCAATCAGCCC. This chain uses TRBV19 with TRBJ1-5, with 9 bases that match TRBD1. The CDR3 end is not reached by the read, which stops 3 residues before it; the germline J gene fills it in. The CDR3 length is 20 residues. V was clipped by 5 bases and J by 0 bases; unmatched bases: 17. The germline V gene has CDR1 LNHDA and CDR2 SQIVND (reference sequence).

As concerns this clone: The CDR3 is cut off 3 residues early in the read; its end comes from the germline J gene. The chain carries TRBV18 and TRBJ2-7, with TRBD2 matching 8 bases. This CDR3 comprises 20 residues. Germline assignment: CDR1 KGHSH and CDR2 LQKENI. The V segment lost 1 base and the J segment 4 bases; nucleotides outside the gene matches: 21. The covered CDR3 bases are TGTGCCAGCTCACCACATCCGGGGGGGCAGGGATGGAATAGTGGGTACGAG. Translated, it gives CASSPHPGGQGWNSGYE. From start to end, the CDR3 is CASSPHPGGQGWNSGYEQYF.

A note on this clone: The read stops 3 residues short of the end of the CDR3; the missing end is completed from the germline J gene. The chain has TRBV18 and TRBJ1-4; maybe TRBD1 (5 bases). In germline, CDR1 is KGHSH, CDR2 LQKENI. The CDR3 has 16 amino acids. Deletions cut 2 bases from V and 0 bases from J, with 10 bases between. The DNA read from the CDR3 is TGTGCCAGCTCACCAACTACAGGCTCAACTAATGAAAAA. This sequence encodes CASSPTTGSTNEK. The entire CDR3 is CASSPTTGSTNEKLFF.

About this clone: With the read ending 3 residues before the CDR3 end, the germline J gene is used to fill in that end. This chain links TRBV5-1 with TRBJ1-1; D not certain. Germline CDR1 is SGHRS and CDR2 is YFSETQ. The CDR3 covers 15 residues. Trimming left V 0 bases short and J 0 bases short, with 9 bases between. The sequenced CDR3 bases are TGCGCCAGCAGCTTGGAGGTCAGGCTGAACACTGAA. Its protein product is CASSLEVRLNTE. The whole CDR3 is CASSLEVRLNTEAFF.

Regarding this clone: The CDR3 is cut off 3 residues early in the read; its end comes from the germline J gene. The chain uses TRBV18 and TRBJ1-4; 7 bases are shared with TRBD1. In germline, CDR1 is KGHSH, CDR2 LQKENI. After removal of 3 bases from V and 5 bases from J, the junction contained 3 bases not matched to a gene. The CDR3 has 14 residues. The sequenced CDR3 bases are TGTGCCAGCTCACCTGGGACAGAGAATGAAAAA. This sequence encodes CASSPGTENEK. The whole CDR3 sequence reads CASSPGTENEKLFF.

Details on this clone: The read terminates 3 residues ahead of where the CDR3 ends, so the germline J gene completes it. This chain links TRBV20-1 with TRBJ1-2, with D maybe TRBD1 (5 bases). From germline, CDR1 is DFQATT and CDR2 SNEGSKA (reference sequence). Trimming left V 7 bases short and J 4 bases short, with 7 bases between. There are 10 residues in the CDR3. The CDR3 reads CSVQAYGYTF. Partial CDR3 DNA: TGCAGTGTACAGGCCTATGGC.

Regarding this clone: Read coverage stops 3 residues before the CDR3 terminus; the germline J gene supplies the remainder. This chain connects TRBV12-3 or TRBV12-4 to TRBJ1-1; maybe TRBD1 (6 bases). The CDR3 is 13 amino acids. V lost 9 bases and J 0 bases, leaving 11 bases between the germline ends. CDR3 bases read: TGTGCCAGTACGGGGGGCATGAACACTGAA. Translation gives CASTGGMNTE. The entire CDR3 reads CASTGGMNTEAFF.

About this clone itself: Read coverage stops 3 residues before the CDR3 terminus; the germline J gene supplies the remainder. The J gene is TRBJ2-1, the V gene TRBV20-1; TRBD2 aligns across 12 bases. V trimming: 0 bases; J trimming: 7 bases; junction bases outside the gene matches: 13. The CDR3 covers 18 residues. Looked up from germline, CDR1 is DFQATT and CDR2 is SNEGSKA (reference sequence). Partial CDR3 DNA: TGCAGTGCTAGAGACCCTCTAGCGGGGGGGAGGATTGGGAATGAG. It encodes CSARDPLAGGRIGNE. The whole CDR3 sequence reads CSARDPLAGGRIGNEQFF.

For this clone: Sequencing ends 3 residues short of the CDR3 end; the germline J gene provides the rest. V gene TRBV18 combines with J gene TRBJ1-6; a weak D match, TRBD1 (5 bases). Trimming stripped 3 bases from V and 8 bases from J, with 14 bases between. The CDR3 spans 15 residues. Germline CDR1 is KGHSH and CDR2 is LQKENI. The CDR3 region is CASSPIQANDSPLHF. The DNA read from the CDR3 is TGTGCCAGCTCACCCATACAGGCTAACGATTCACCC.

The CDR3 reads CASSPNRDRGNTEAFF. The DNA read from the CDR3 is TGTGCCAGTAGTCCGAACCGGGACAGGGGTAACACTGAA. The V gene is TRBV19, the J gene TRBJ1-1; 10 nucleotides match TRBD1. Coverage ceases 3 residues before the CDR3 finishes, and the germline J gene fills in the end. The CDR3 is 16 amino acids. Germline CDR1 is LNHDA and CDR2 is SQIVND (reference sequence). V gave up 5 bases and J gave up 2 bases; unmatched junction bases: 8.

The CDR3 is CASRAQVATNEKLFF. Partial CDR3 DNA: TGTGCCAGTAGGGCCCAGGTTGCAACTAATGAAAAA. The rearrangement uses TRBV19 and TRBJ1-4; D is ambiguous. The read stops 3 residues short of the end of the CDR3; the missing end is completed from the germline J gene. CDR1 LNHDA and CDR2 SQIVND come from the germline V gene (reference sequence). With 6 bases removed from V and 0 bases from J, the gap between germline ends came to 11 bases. The CDR3 sequence is 15 residues long.

With respect to this clone: The read terminates 3 residues ahead of where the CDR3 ends, so the germline J gene completes it. The chain links TRBV19 to TRBJ2-1; possibly TRBD2 for D (6 bases). Germline V gene data show CDR1 as LNHDA and CDR2 as SQIVND (reference sequence). The V end lost 7 bases, the J end lost 0 bases, and 13 bases lay between the germline ends. The CDR3 is 15 amino acids. This CDR3 is CASIGQGGSYNEQFF. The CDR3 bases that were read are TGTGCCAGTATCGGTCAGGGAGGCTCCTACAATGAG.

Comment on this clone: The sequence runs out 3 residues before the end of the CDR3; the remainder is reconstructed from the germline J gene. The chain uses TRBV19 and TRBJ1-4; D is ambiguous. Germline loops: CDR1 LNHDA, CDR2 SQIVND (reference sequence). V dropped 5 bases and J dropped 1 base, with 17 bases sitting between them. This CDR3 contains 17 residues. The sequenced CDR3 bases are TGTGCCAGTAGTTCCTACGTTGGAGGCGGAACTAATGAAAAA. The encoded protein is CASSSYVGGGTNEK. The whole CDR3 protein is CASSSYVGGGTNEKLFF.

On this clone itself: Read data end 3 residues before the CDR3 end; the end is taken from the germline J gene. The rearrangement links TRBV7-2 to TRBJ2-1, with D maybe TRBD2 (5 bases). The CDR3 contains 14 residues. Between the trimmed V and J ends, which lost 3 bases and 5 bases, there was a span of 11 bases. Germline assignment: CDR1 SGHTA and CDR2 FQGNSA. CDR3 sequence reads: CASSFGLVNNEQFF. Partial CDR3 DNA: TGTGCCAGCAGCTTTGGACTGGTTAACAATGAG. The whole variable domain, filled in from reference TRBV7-2 and TRBJ2-1, reads GAGVSQSPSNKVTEKGKDVELRCDPISGHTALYWYRQSLGQGLEFLIYFQGNSAPDKSGLPSDRFSAERTGGSVSTLTIQRTQQEDSAVYLCASSFGLVNNEQFFGPGTRLTVL.

Turning to this clone: The read halts 3 residues ahead of the CDR3 end, with the missing end drawn from the germline J gene. The gene calls are TRBV10-3 and TRBJ2-5, with D unclear. The ends were cut back, 3 bases at V and 1 base at J, with 3 bases in the middle. CDR3 size: 12 residues. Germline CDR1 and CDR2: ENHRY and SYGVKD. The sequenced part of the CDR3 DNA is TGTGCCATCAGTGATCTCCAAGAGACC. Encoded protein: CAISDLQET. The whole CDR3 is CAISDLQETQYF.

This clone is deemed medium-sized by its frequency. The read finishes 3 residues shy of the CDR3 end, and the germline J gene is used to complete it. The chain employs TRBV29-1 and TRBJ2-5, with TRBD2 identical over 9 bases. With 1 base clipped from V and 6 bases from J, the junction kept 9 bases outside the gene matches. Germline V CDR1 and CDR2: SQVTM, ANQGSEA. CDR3 size: 15 residues. CDR3 protein: CSVEVAGDYRQTQYF. CDR3 DNA (partial): TGCAGCGTTGAAGTAGCGGGGGACTATCGGCAGACC.

Comment on this clone: The CDR3 extends 3 residues past the end of the read, so its final part is completed from the germline J gene. This chain uses TRBV2 with TRBJ1-5; 7 bases match TRBD1. The CDR3 has 15 residues. Per germline, CDR1 SNHLY and CDR2 FYNNEI. The V and J ends lost 3 bases and 6 bases, in that order; junction bases with no gene match: 8. Partial CDR3 DNA: TGTGCCAGCAGTGAGGAGGGGGCGCCAGGTCAGCCC. It translates to CASSEEGAPGQP. The complete CDR3 protein is CASSEEGAPGQPQHF. Looking up the rest from reference TRBV2 and TRBJ1-5 gives the full variable domain: EPEVTQTPSHQVTQMGQEVILRCVPISNHLYFYWYRQILGQKVEFLVSFYNNEISEKSEIFDDQFSVERPDGSNFTLKIRSTKLEDSAMYFCASSEEGAPGQPQHFGDGTRLSIL.

As regards this clone: From the germline J gene comes the end of the CDR3, since the read stops 3 residues before it. The gene calls are TRBV11-2 and TRBJ2-2; possible D gene TRBD1, 6 bases. This CDR3 has 14 amino acids. The germline V gene encodes CDR1 SGHAT and CDR2 FQNNGV. CDR3 sequence: CASSADSLFSPLFF. The DNA read from the CDR3 is TGTGCCAGCAGCGCGGACAGCCTATTCTCACCG.

To note about this clone: The CDR3 extends 3 residues past the end of the read, so its final part is completed from the germline J gene. The chain joins TRBV12-3 or TRBV12-4 to TRBJ1-3, with D possibly matching TRBD1 (5 bases). This CDR3 spans 16 amino acids. V lost 5 bases, J lost 0 bases, and 14 bases lay in between. The CDR3 reads CASSTRPDSSGNTIYF. The covered CDR3 bases are TGTGCCAGCAGTACACGACCCGACAGCTCTGGAAACACC.

As to this clone: The observed sequence ends 3 residues before the CDR3 terminus, with the missing tail filled in from the germline J gene. The chain carries TRBV19 and TRBJ2-4, with 8 bases fitting TRBD1. Germline CDR1 reads LNHDA; CDR2 reads SQIVND (reference sequence). There are 13 residues in the CDR3. The covered CDR3 bases are TGTGCCAGTAGCCCCGGGACAGGCTATGGT. Translated, it gives CASSPGTGYG. The whole CDR3 reads CASSPGTGYGQYF.

About this clone: The read comes to an end 3 residues before the CDR3 does, leaving the germline J gene to fill in the end. The chain combines TRBV29-1 with TRBJ2-5, with D perhaps TRBD1 (7 bases). Trimming left V 3 bases short and J 2 bases short, with 13 bases between. The germline gives CDR1 SQVTM, CDR2 ANQGSEA. There are 14 residues in the CDR3. The CDR3 loop reads CSVDGAGGQETQYF. The covered CDR3 bases are TGCAGCGTTGATGGGGCAGGGGGGCAAGAGACC.

Of note for this clone: With the read ending 3 residues before the CDR3 end, the germline J gene is used to fill in that end. The J gene is TRBJ2-1, the V gene TRBV28; 7 bases align to TRBD1. This CDR3 comprises 12 residues. The junction had 1 base not matched to a gene; V was cut back by 6 bases and J by 5 bases. CDR1 and CDR2 (germline): MDHEN, SYDVKM. The CDR3 bases that were read are TGTGCCAGCAGACAGGGGAACAATGAG. It codes for CASRQGNNE. The whole CDR3 is CASRQGNNEQFF.

Of note for this clone: The read terminates 3 residues ahead of where the CDR3 ends, so the germline J gene completes it. This chain uses TRBV19 with TRBJ2-7, with D perhaps matching TRBD1 (6 bases). Germline V gene lookup returns CDR1 LNHDA and CDR2 SQIVND (reference sequence). V was shortened by 6 bases and J by 0 bases, with 12 bases between the two germline ends. This CDR3 has 14 residues. CDR3 DNA (partial): TGTGCCAGTAGGCCGACAGGATTCTCCTACGAG. Protein: CASRPTGFSYE. The CDR3 as a whole reads CASRPTGFSYEQYF.

Of note for this clone: The CDR3 end falls 3 residues outside the read, so it is completed with the germline J gene. J is TRBJ2-7 and V is TRBV5-5, with 8 positions matching TRBD2. From germline, CDR1 is SGHKS and CDR2 YYEKEE (reference sequence). The CDR3 runs to 15 residues. Losses at the gene ends were 4 bases for V and 0 bases for J; bases not matched to a gene: 6. CDR3 loop: CASSLSGASSYEQYF. The covered CDR3 bases are TGTGCCAGCAGCCTTAGCGGGGCGAGCTCCTACGAG.

Concerning this clone: The read ends 3 residues early relative to the CDR3; the germline J gene fills the gap. The genes are TRBV7-3 and TRBJ1-2; 9 positions agree with TRBD1. The junction had 5 bases not matched to a gene; V was cut back by 5 bases and J by 4 bases. The length of the CDR3 is 14 residues. From germline, CDR1 is SGHTA and CDR2 FQGTGA. The CDR3 bases that were read are TGTGCCAGCAGCGCGGGACAGGGACCCTATGGC. Amino acids: CASSAGQGPYG. The CDR3 as a whole reads CASSAGQGPYGYTF.

With respect to this clone: The CDR3 end is not reached by the read, which stops 3 residues before it; the germline J gene fills it in. V and J are TRBV19 and TRBJ2-1, with TRBD2 matching 7 bases. The CDR3 totals 13 residues. Germline CDR1 LNHDA, CDR2 SQIVND (reference sequence). The J segment lost 7 bases and the V segment lost 8 bases, leaving 8 bases of the junction unmatched. The CDR3 sequence is CASGGLVSNEQFF. The sequenced part of the CDR3 DNA is TGTGCCAGTGGAGGACTAGTGTCTAATGAG.

Note on this clone: The CDR3 end is not reached by the read, which stops 3 residues before it; the germline J gene fills it in. The chain combines TRBV19 with TRBJ1-2; perhaps TRBD1 as D (5 bases). The V end lost 5 bases, the J end lost 7 bases, and 14 bases lay between the germline ends. The CDR3 loop spans 13 amino acids. Germline loops: CDR1 LNHDA, CDR2 SQIVND (reference sequence). Partial CDR3 DNA: TGTGCCAGTAGTGCCCAGGGTACAGGTGGC. It encodes CASSAQGTGG. In full, the CDR3 is CASSAQGTGGYTF.

Turning to this clone: The sequenced fragment ends 3 residues before the CDR3 boundary, so the rest is inferred from the germline J gene. V is TRBV19 and J is TRBJ1-5, with TRBD1 identical over 7 bases. Germline V gene sequence: CDR1 LNHDA, CDR2 SQIVND (reference sequence). The CDR3 spans 14 residues. J lost 5 bases, V lost 6 bases, and 7 bases had no gene match. The CDR3 DNA, read in part, is TGTGCCAGTAGAATGACAGGGCCATATCAGCCC. It is translated as CASRMTGPYQP. The whole CDR3 is CASRMTGPYQPQHF.

Comment on this clone: The read is 3 residues too short to cover the CDR3 end, so that end is filled in from the germline J gene. The chain couples TRBV30 to TRBJ1-5; weak D call: TRBD1 (5 bases). V was trimmed by 2 bases and J by 4 bases, leaving 9 bases between them. Germline lookup yields CDR1 GTSNPN and CDR2 SVGIG (reference sequence). The CDR3 is 13 residues long. The covered CDR3 bases are TGTGCCTGGAGTATCAAGGGGAATCAGCCC. Its translation: CAWSIKGNQP. The complete CDR3 sequence is CAWSIKGNQPQHF.

A remark on this clone: Sequencing ends 3 residues short of the CDR3 end; the germline J gene provides the rest. J is TRBJ2-3 and V is TRBV5-1; maybe TRBD1 (5 bases). Per germline, CDR1 SGHRS and CDR2 YFSETQ. The CDR3 covers 14 residues. The CDR3 sequence is CASSLVWGRETQYF. The DNA read from the CDR3 is TGCGCCAGCAGCTTGGTGTGGGGCCGTGAGACG. Full variable domain (rest looked up from reference TRBV5-1 and TRBJ2-3): KAGVTQTPRYLIKTRGQQVTLSCSPISGHRSVSWYQQTPGQGLQFLFEYFSETQRNKGNFPGRFSGRQFSNSRSEMNVSTLELGDSALYLCASSLVWGRETQYFGPGTRLTVL.

As for this clone: The DNA ends 3 residues before the CDR3 does, and the rest of the CDR3 is filled in from the germline J gene. This chain links TRBV19 with TRBJ1-1; a weak D match, TRBD1 (6 bases). CDR3 length: 13 amino acids. CDR1 LNHDA and CDR2 SQIVND come from the germline V gene (reference sequence). CDR3 DNA, as far as it was read: TGTGCCAGTAGTCATTTACAGGGAAATGAG. Its protein is CASSHLQGNE. The complete CDR3 reads CASSHLQGNEAFF.

In the case of this clone: The DNA ends 3 residues before the CDR3 does, and the rest of the CDR3 is filled in from the germline J gene. The chain couples TRBV7-2 to TRBJ2-2, with 8 bases aligning to TRBD1. Germline CDR1 SGHTA, CDR2 FQGNSA. This CDR3 is 15 amino acids long. The CDR3 protein is CASSARGLTNEKLFF. The part of the CDR3 DNA that was read is TGTGCCAGCAGCGCCAGGGGGCTAACTAATGAAAAG.